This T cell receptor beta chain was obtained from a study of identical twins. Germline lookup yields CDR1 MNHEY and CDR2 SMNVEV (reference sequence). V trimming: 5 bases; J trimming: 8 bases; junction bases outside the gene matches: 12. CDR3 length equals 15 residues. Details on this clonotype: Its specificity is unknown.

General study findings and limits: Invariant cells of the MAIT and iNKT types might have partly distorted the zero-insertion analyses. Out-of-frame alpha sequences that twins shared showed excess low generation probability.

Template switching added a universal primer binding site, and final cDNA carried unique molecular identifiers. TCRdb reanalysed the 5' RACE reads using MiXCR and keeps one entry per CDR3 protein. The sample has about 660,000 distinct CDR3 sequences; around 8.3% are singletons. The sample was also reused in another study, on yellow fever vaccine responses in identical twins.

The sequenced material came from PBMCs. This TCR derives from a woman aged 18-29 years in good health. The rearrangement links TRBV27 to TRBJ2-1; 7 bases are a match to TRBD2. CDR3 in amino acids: CASSPAEGRVYEQFF. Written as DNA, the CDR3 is TGTGCCAGCAGTCCGGCCGAGGGGAGGGTCTATGAGCAGTTCTTC.